The subject of this entry is one TCR beta chain. Healthy bone marrow donors made up the donor group. Use of 60 Vbeta and 13 Jbeta primers characterized the PCR. Clones were read by immunoSEQ multiplex PCR, and TCRdb kept only the in-frame ones, dropping some. The repertoire holds roughly 86,000 clones, 50% to 75% seen once, with about 3.8% in the top ten. The V gene's germline CDR1 is SNHLY and CDR2 FYNNEI. V dropped 4 bases and J dropped 0 bases, with 13 bases sitting between them. This CDR3 region has 16 residues. This sample was included in a study of cytomegalovirus exposure and HLA in healthy donors.

This receptor was identified in a man younger than 40 in good health and CMV-seronegative. Sequences were obtained from PBMCs. The chain links TRBV2 to TRBJ1-5; maybe TRBD1 (6 bases). CDR3 sequence: CASSVLGADSNQPQHF. DNA of the CDR3: TGTGCCAGCAGTGTACTGGGGGCGGATAGCAATCAGCCCCAGCATTTT.